This T cell receptor (beta chain) was sequenced in a study of Ad26.COV2.S vaccination and SARS-CoV-2 variants. V lost 4 bases to trimming and J lost 2 bases, with 14 bases between them. The CDR3 loop spans 15 amino acids. Germline V gene data show CDR1 as LGHNA and CDR2 as YNFKEQ. Some clones are missing from TCRdb's copy, which holds only in-frame ones; the method was immunoSEQ multiplex PCR. This sample has about 320,000 clones; 70% to 90% occur once, and the top ten carry approximately 2.2%. The sample's treatment: around 19 received Ad26.COV2.S at low or high dose, single or two shots; 5 received placebo; per-sample allocation not given. Sampling was performed 63 days after the first vaccine or placebo injection.

The input for sequencing was peripheral blood, taken in a trial of Ad26.COV2.S vaccine versus placebo. The chain is built from TRBV4-2 and TRBJ2-5, with D hard to call. This receptor was identified in a person between 18 and 60 years old who received the Ad26.COV2.S COVID-19 vaccine or a placebo. This chain's CDR3 is CASSRRPEPQETQYF. The CDR3 DNA reads as TGTGCCAGCAGCCGAAGGCCAGAACCTCAAGAGACCCAGTACTTC.